The text below deals with one T cell receptor (beta chain). The antigen is unknown. A read error may be the cause here, since a much bigger clone is one base away. Distinct nucleotide sequences in the sample also encode this CDR3. The data belong to a study of cytomegalovirus exposure and HLA in healthy donors. Study results and caveats: Per published reports, the classifier diagnosed cytomegalovirus status with high specificity and sensitivity. Analyzed later, association rates of TCRs varied across HLA loci, with DRB1 most and HLA-C fewest. A missense variant in DCLRE1C was later tied to TCR beta V- and J-gene trimming. Reportedly, a later analysis found an Asian-associated ancestry cluster had fewer N-insertions than the approximately 700-donor mean.

The PCR had 60 Vbeta and 13 Jbeta primers. Produced via immunoSEQ multiplex PCR; TCRdb's table is partial and in-frame only. The sample carries some 130,000 clones, 70% to 75% recorded once. V lost 0 bases to trimming and J lost 4 bases; unmatched junction nucleotides: 3. The CDR3 sequence is 16 residues long. Germline-derived CDR1 and CDR2 are MGHRA and YSYEKL. The TCR was taken from a male donor in good health and CMV-seronegative. The V and J genes are TRBV4-1 and TRBJ2-1; 10 bases agree with TRBD2. The sequenced sample consisted of PBMCs. CDR3: CASSQEAGGPYNEQFF. The CDR3 DNA follows: TGCGCCAGCAGCCAAGAAGCGGGAGGGCCGTACAATGAGCAGTTCTTC.